This TCR beta chain was observed in a study of beta chain features in type 1 diabetes. Looking at the study overall: What patients shared with healthy donors was a similar profile of age, gender and cell yields. Study-level points and caveats: Type 1 diabetes patients showed a moderate but significant shortening of TCRB CDR3s in all four CD4+ subsets. Insertion counts at VDJ junctions were lower in type 1 diabetes patients, who also showed more deletions there.

This clone was observed a few times. The target antigen is unknown. Since all of the isolated RNA was reverse transcribed, expressed TCRB transcripts were what got sequenced. Sequencing was performed with immunoSEQ multiplex PCR; in TCRdb, only in-frame clones are kept and a portion is missing. The repertoire consists of some 290,000 clones, with 24% occurring once and the leading ten covering around 0.011%. Staining for CD45RO/CCR7/CD25/CD127/CD95/CD27 allowed sorting of CD4+ naive, central memory, regulatory and stem cell-like memory cells. Each population that was sorted was more than 95% pure. The receptor's source is a woman aged 25-40 years with type 1 diabetes. Material: naive CD4+ T cells from blood.

DNA of the CDR3: TGCAGCGCCCGACGGGGGAGGGACACTGAAGCTTTCTTT. It translates to CSARRGRDTEAFF. This chain connects TRBV29-1 to TRBJ1-1, with D possibly matching TRBD1 (5 bases). Germline V gene sequence: CDR1 SQVTM, CDR2 ANQGSEA. V lost 7 bases, J lost 3 bases, and 15 bases lay in between. The CDR3 contains 13 residues. Based on the CDR3 plus reference TRBV29-1 and TRBJ1-1, the full variable domain is SAVISQKPSRDICQRGTSLTIQCQVDSQVTMMFWYRQQPGQSLTLIATANQGSEATYESGFVIDKFPISRPNLTFSTLTVSNMSPEDSSIYLCSARRGRDTEAFFGQGTRLTVV.